This entry lists 32 T cell receptor beta chains sequenced from one sample in a study of T cells after yellow fever vaccination. TCRdb processed the 5' RACE reads anew with MiXCR; each CDR3 protein has one entry. The sample lists some 390,000 distinct CDR3 sequences, around a sixth seen once, with roughly a sixth in the top ten. Sample: PBMCs, taken before the yellow fever booster vaccination. These receptors all stem from a man between 18 and 29 years old who received the YFV17D yellow fever vaccine.

The CDR3 loop reads CASKGLGTGELFF. The CDR3 DNA reads TGCGCCAGTAAAGGGCTGGGCACCGGGGAGCTGTTTTTT. This chain connects TRBV5-1 to TRBJ2-2, with D unclear. The CDR3 loop spans 13 amino acids. V was cut by 8 bases and J by 4 bases, with 12 bases left in between. The germline CDR1 and CDR2 sequences are SGHRS and YFSETQ.

The chain combines TRBV4-3 with TRBJ1-1; D possibly corresponds to TRBD1 (6 bases). CDR3 size: 15 residues. Germline V gives CDR1 LGHNA, CDR2 YSLEER. Between the trimmed V and J ends, which lost 0 bases and 4 bases, there was a span of 12 bases. The CDR3 nucleotides read TGCGCCAGCAGCCAAGATAGGGGGGACCGCACTGAAGCTTTCTTT. Its translation: CASSQDRGDRTEAFF.

This clonotype was counted only a few times. This sequence joins TRBV27 and TRBJ1-1; 7 nucleotides align to TRBD1. Germline V gives CDR1 MNHEY, CDR2 SMNVEV (reference sequence). This CDR3 spans 14 amino acids. Losses at the gene ends were 5 bases for V and 6 bases for J; bases not matched to a gene: 9. The CDR3 DNA follows: TGTGCCAGCAGTCCTTGGGGAGGGGGCTCTGAAGCTTTCTTT. Amino acids: CASSPWGGGSEAFF.

The chain combines TRBV29-1 with TRBJ1-1, with D possibly TRBD1 on 6 matching bases. Looked up from germline, CDR1 is SQVTM and CDR2 is ANQGSEA. This CDR3 region has 15 residues. V gave up 3 bases and J gave up 4 bases, with 18 bases separating them. The CDR3 region is CSVDRRGGSPTEAFF. CDR3 in DNA: TGCAGCGTTGATAGGCGGGGGGGCTCGCCCACTGAAGCTTTCTTT.

The table lists this clonotype with a few counts. The chain recombines TRBV5-6 with TRBJ1-5, with D tentatively TRBD1 (6 bases). The CDR3 spans 16 residues. Trimming took off 0 bases at V and 4 bases at J, with 14 bases between the two ends. Germline V CDR1 and CDR2: SGHDT, YYEEEE. Written as DNA, the CDR3 is TGTGCCAGCAGCTTGGACGGTGGACAGAAGAATCAGCCCCAGCATTTT. Its translation is CASSLDGGQKNQPQHF. Together with reference TRBV5-6 and TRBJ1-5, the CDR3 gives the full variable domain: DAGVTQSPTHLIKTRGQQVTLRCSPKSGHDTVSWYQQALGQGPQFIFQYYEEEERQRGNFPDRFSGHQFPNYSSELNVNALLLGDSALYLCASSLDGGQKNQPQHFGDGTRLSIL.

A few counts support this clonotype. In DNA, the CDR3 is TGCAGTGCTAGACGGGCTGGTGCGGGGGCCCACGAGCAGTACGTC. It is translated as CSARRAGAGAHEQYV. The chain employs TRBV20-1 and TRBJ2-7; weak D call: TRBD2 (7 bases). CDR1 DFQATT and CDR2 SNEGSKA come from the germline V gene (reference sequence). The CDR3 is made up of 15 amino acids. With 2 bases removed from V and 5 bases from J, the gap between germline ends came to 19 bases.

The chain carries TRBV7-9 and TRBJ2-3; TRBD2 agrees at 9 bases. The germline CDR1 and CDR2 sequences are SEHNR and FQNEAQ (reference sequence). This CDR3 contains 16 residues. With V trimmed by 3 bases and J by 2 bases, 6 bases remained unmatched. CDR3 coding DNA: TGTGCCAGCAGCTTGGCGCGGGGGGGAGACACAGATACGCAGTATTTT. The encoded protein is CASSLARGGDTDTQYF.

There are many counts of this clonotype. The chain combines TRBV5-1 with TRBJ2-7; TRBD1 matches at 9 bases. This CDR3 contains 14 residues. The trim removed 5 bases at V and 4 bases at J, leaving 7 bases unmatched. CDR1 is SGHRS, CDR2 YFSETQ, per germline. CDR3 DNA sequence: TGCGCCAGCAGTCCGGACAGGGGTGGATACGAGCAGTACTTC. This gives the protein CASSPDRGGYEQYF. The entire variable domain, with the rest obtained from reference TRBV5-1 and TRBJ2-7, is as follows: KAGVTQTPRYLIKTRGQQVTLSCSPISGHRSVSWYQQTPGQGLQFLFEYFSETQRNKGNFPGRFSGRQFSNSRSEMNVSTLELGDSALYLCASSPDRGGYEQYFGPGTRLTVT.

This clonotype was observed a few times. V and J are TRBV19 and TRBJ2-2; D is unclear. V shed 3 bases and J shed 2 bases, with 10 bases lying between them. There are 15 residues in the CDR3. Germline V gives CDR1 LNHDA, CDR2 SQIVND (reference sequence). CDR3 protein: CASSIPGENTGELFF. The CDR3 DNA reads as TGTGCCAGTAGTATCCCCGGAGAAAACACCGGGGAGCTGTTTTTT.

The rearrangement links TRBV12-5 to TRBJ2-3; D not certain. Germline V gene data show CDR1 as LGHNT and CDR2 as FRNRAP. The CDR3 extends over 11 amino acids. V lost 3 bases and J lost 9, with 7 bases in between. CDR3 region: CASGFSETQYF. The CDR3 coding sequence is TGTGCTAGTGGTTTCTCCGAAACGCAGTATTTT.

This clonotype was picked up a small number of times. V is TRBV9 and J is TRBJ2-3, with 10 nucleotides matching TRBD1. In germline, CDR1 is SGDLS, CDR2 YYNGEE. J gave up 5 bases and V 3 bases, and 15 bases lay outside the gene matches. This CDR3 contains 18 residues. CDR3 loop: CASSAQSGQGDLGDTQYF. CDR3 DNA: TGTGCCAGCAGCGCCCAAAGTGGACAGGGGGATTTAGGAGATACGCAGTATTTT. Drawing the rest from reference TRBV9 and TRBJ2-3, the complete variable domain is DSGVTQTPKHLITATGQRVTLRCSPRSGDLSVYWYQQSLDQGLQFLIQYYNGEERAKGNILERFSAQQFPDLHSELNLSSLELGDSALYFCASSAQSGQGDLGDTQYFGPGTRLTVL.

V is TRBV7-3 and J is TRBJ1-1; D is undetermined. The V and J ends lost 5 bases and 4 bases respectively, with 14 bases between them. The CDR3 sequence is 14 residues long. In germline, CDR1 is SGHTA, CDR2 FQGTGA. CDR3 DNA sequence: TGTGCCAGCAGCCCAGCGGCCCGGGCCACTGAAGCTTTCTTT. This codes for CASSPAARATEAFF.

The gene calls are TRBV6-6 and TRBJ2-2; 7 bases match TRBD2. The germline gives CDR1 MNHNY, CDR2 SVGAGI (reference sequence). The CDR3 contains 15 residues. V trimming: 11 bases; J trimming: 7 bases; junction bases outside the gene matches: 16. The CDR3 region has the DNA TGTGCCCTGGGCGGGGGTCGTGGAAGGGGCGGGGAGCTGTTTTTT. Amino acid sequence: CALGGGRGRGGELFF.

V gene TRBV7-3 combines with J gene TRBJ2-2; D call uncertain. V was clipped by 5 bases and J by 1 base, with 14 bases between them. Germline CDR1 is SGHTA and CDR2 is FQGTGA. The CDR3 is 16 amino acids. As DNA, the CDR3 is TGTGCCAGCAGCCCTCGGCCAGCAGGGAACACCGGGGAGCTGTTTTTT. This encodes CASSPRPAGNTGELFF.

In this sample, this clonotype turned up a few times. The genes are TRBV14 and TRBJ2-5, with D unresolved. The ends were cut back, 1 base at V and 6 bases at J, with 21 bases in the middle. This CDR3 spans 17 amino acids. Germline assignment: CDR1 SGHDN and CDR2 FVKESK. The CDR3 loop reads CASSQVTPGQPSKTQYF. The CDR3 DNA follows: TGTGCCAGCAGCCAAGTCACTCCAGGCCAACCCTCGAAGACCCAGTACTTC.

This chain joins TRBV11-2 and TRBJ1-2, with D unresolved. Germline loops: CDR1 SGHAT, CDR2 FQNNGV. Deletions cut 4 bases from V and 8 bases from J, with 14 bases between. The CDR3 has 13 residues. CDR3 sequence reads: CASSSPDAKGYTF. CDR3 nucleotides: TGTGCCAGCAGCTCCCCTGACGCTAAGGGCTACACCTTC.

The V call is TRBV7-2, the J call TRBJ2-3; D not resolved. Germline CDR1 is SGHTA and CDR2 is FQGNSA. Trimming removed 1 base at V and 4 bases at J, with 6 bases between. This CDR3 spans 13 amino acids. Here the CDR3 DNA reads TGTGCCAGCAGCTTAGGGTTCCCAGATACGCAGTATTTT. Protein product: CASSLGFPDTQYF.

V is TRBV24-1 and J is TRBJ1-5, with D possibly being TRBD1 (5 bases). Between the trimmed V and J ends, which lost 7 bases and 7 bases, there was a span of 7 bases. This CDR3 has 11 residues. Germline V gene data show CDR1 as KGHDR and CDR2 as SFDVKD. The CDR3 loop reads CATRGVQPQHF. The CDR3 region has the DNA TGTGCCACCAGGGGGGTCCAGCCCCAGCATTTT.

This chain uses TRBV7-3 with TRBJ2-1, with 13 nucleotides matching TRBD2. The CDR3 totals 17 residues. V lost 5 bases and J lost 2; bases outside the gene matches: 6. Germline V gene lookup returns CDR1 SGHTA and CDR2 FQGTGA. The CDR3 DNA follows: TGTGCCAGCAGCATCGGACTAGCGGGGGAGGCCTACAATGAGCAGTTCTTC. Its translation: CASSIGLAGEAYNEQFF. Together with reference TRBV7-3 and TRBJ2-1, the CDR3 gives the full variable domain: GAGVSQTPSNKVTEKGKYVELRCDPISGHTALYWYRQSLGQGPEFLIYFQGTGAADDSGLPNDRFFAVRPEGSVSTLKIQRTERGDSAVYLCASSIGLAGEAYNEQFFGPGTRLTVL.

Written as DNA, the CDR3 is TGTGCCAGCGCCCACCGAGTGGCAGGCAATGAGCAGTTCTTC. This gives the protein CASAHRVAGNEQFF. The J gene is TRBJ2-1, the V gene TRBV5-6, with D unresolved. The germline CDR1 and CDR2 sequences are SGHDT and YYEEEE. CDR3 length equals 14 residues. V dropped 7 bases and J dropped 6 bases, with 17 bases sitting between them.

This chain uses TRBV5-1 with TRBJ2-1; TRBD1 matches at 9 bases. The length of the CDR3 is 16 residues. CDR1 and CDR2 from the germline V gene are SGHRS and YFSETQ. Trimming cost V 4 bases and J 2 bases; bases outside gene matches: 7. The DNA for the CDR3 is TGCGCCAGCAGCGGCCGGACAGGGGTGGCCTACAATGAGCAGTTCTTC. Amino acids: CASSGRTGVAYNEQFF.

The V call is TRBV9, the J call TRBJ2-3; D uncertain. This CDR3 has 14 amino acids. CDR1 and CDR2 from the germline V gene are SGDLS and YYNGEE. Trimming shortened V by 0 bases and J by 5 bases, and 10 bases separated the two germline ends. The CDR3 DNA reads as TGTGCCAGCAGCGTAGCTGGGGTCGAAGATACGCAGTATTTT. Translation: CASSVAGVEDTQYF.

In this sample, this clonotype turned up a few times. V and J are TRBV7-2 and TRBJ1-2; 9 bases line up with TRBD1. J was trimmed by 4 bases and V by 5 bases; bases with no gene match: 20. CDR3 length: 19 residues. Germline lookup yields CDR1 SGHTA and CDR2 FQGNSA. CDR3 amino acids: CASSPRVYGTGSPSYGYTF. In DNA, the CDR3 is TGTGCCAGCAGCCCCAGGGTCTACGGGACAGGGAGTCCTAGCTATGGCTACACCTTC.

J is TRBJ1-2 and V is TRBV6-2 or TRBV6-3; D is uncertain. V dropped 0 bases and J dropped 4 bases, with 12 bases sitting between them. Looked up from germline, CDR1 is MNHEY and CDR2 is SVGEGT. The CDR3 runs to 15 residues. CDR3 DNA sequence: TGTGCCAGCAGTTACTCGTTCACGGCGCGCTATGGCTACACCTTC. Encoded protein: CASSYSFTARYGYTF.

V usage is TRBV7-2 and J usage is TRBJ2-7, with TRBD1 identical over 7 bases. The CDR3 consists of 15 residues. Germline V gene sequence: CDR1 SGHTA, CDR2 FQGNSA. With V trimmed by 5 bases and J by 3 bases, 10 bases remained unmatched. This chain's CDR3 is CASSTTRQGNYEQYF. CDR3 bases: TGTGCCAGCAGCACGACCCGACAGGGAAACTACGAGCAGTACTTC.

This clonotype has only a few counts. The chain employs TRBV6-1 and TRBJ2-5; the D gene could be TRBD1 or TRBD2 (6 bases each). Germline V gives CDR1 MNHNS, CDR2 SASEGT. V shed 0 bases and J shed 1 base, with 9 bases lying between them. There are 15 residues in the CDR3. The CDR3 loop is CASSEAWGAQETQYF. The CDR3 DNA reads as TGTGCCAGCAGTGAAGCGTGGGGGGCCCAAGAGACCCAGTACTTC.

This clonotype was picked up a small number of times. The chain is built from TRBV7-9 and TRBJ2-7, with D unresolved. V shed 5 bases and J shed 0 bases, with 17 bases lying between them. Germline lookup yields CDR1 SEHNR and CDR2 FQNEAQ (reference sequence). The CDR3 length is 16 residues. The CDR3 coding sequence is TGTGCCAGCAGCCCCTCAGGCACGGCGAGCTCCTACGAGCAGTACTTC. Protein product: CASSPSGTASSYEQYF.

The chain employs TRBV5-1 and TRBJ2-3, with 7 nucleotides matching TRBD2. From germline, CDR1 is SGHRS and CDR2 YFSETQ. This CDR3 spans 14 amino acids. Trimming at V came to 6 bases and at J to 3 bases, leaving 7 bases not matched to a gene. The CDR3 protein is CASMTAGRTDTQYF. DNA for the CDR3: TGCGCCAGCATGACAGCGGGGAGGACAGATACGCAGTATTTT.

The chain joins TRBV28 to TRBJ2-2; 11 nucleotides match TRBD2. The CDR3 spans 14 residues. Germline V gives CDR1 MDHEN, CDR2 SYDVKM. The CDR3 here is CAALAGGNTGELFF. In DNA form, the CDR3 reads TGTGCAGCTCTAGCGGGGGGGAACACCGGGGAGCTGTTTTTT. Together with reference TRBV28 and TRBJ2-2, the CDR3 gives the full variable domain: DVKVTQSSRYLVKRTGEKVFLECVQDMDHENMFWYRQDPGLGLRLIYFSYDVKMKEKGDIPEGYSVSREKKERFSLILESASTNQTSMYLCAALAGGNTGELFFGEGSRLTVL.

The V and J genes are TRBV5-1 and TRBJ2-5; possible D gene TRBD2, 5 bases. From germline, CDR1 is SGHRS and CDR2 YFSETQ. V gave up 6 bases and J gave up 4 bases, with 10 bases separating them. There are 12 residues in the CDR3. CDR3 in amino acids: CASTLEGETQYF. CDR3 DNA sequence: TGCGCCAGCACCCTTGAGGGAGAGACCCAGTACTTC.

This clonotype has just a few counts. The V call is TRBV29-1, the J call TRBJ1-1; D is uncertain. Germline loops: CDR1 SQVTM, CDR2 ANQGSEA. Trimming left V 5 bases short and J 1 base short, with 8 bases between. This CDR3 is 12 amino acids long. CDR3 nucleotides: TGCAGCGTTCCTGACGAGAACACTGAAGCTTTCTTT. It specifies CSVPDENTEAFF.

V and J are TRBV29-1 and TRBJ2-7, with D perhaps matching TRBD1 (5 bases). In germline, CDR1 is SQVTM, CDR2 ANQGSEA. The CDR3 sequence is 11 residues long. The CDR3 is CLIRVNDEQYV. The CDR3 coding sequence is TGCTTGATCAGGGTGAACGACGAGCAGTACGTC.